This T cell receptor (beta chain) was recovered during a study of shared clonotypes between healthy human individuals (TCRdb year 2020). Study-wide context: Two women and a few men aged 18 to 49 years were included in the cohort. To estimate repertoire size and how much clonotypes are shared between individuals, the study performed deep sequencing of blood TCR repertoires from five healthy adults. For each donor, CD4 naive and CD4 memory were each run on three plates, CD8 naive on two plates, and CD8 memory on one plate. To increase sequencing depth and limit assay-specific biases, different laboratories used diverse techniques to prepare libraries and sequence TCR repertoires. Per donor, leukapheresis produced somewhere between about 0.94 and 9.5 billion PBMCs.

This clone is a singleton in its sample. Its binding antigen is unknown. No base-level quality is on record; no much larger clone is a single base apart. Healthy HIV-negative adults with no recently reported acute infections or vaccinations were included as donors. Every donor was a Caucasian adult living in Nashville, Tennessee, USA. Magnetic negative selection was used to enrich CD4+ T cells, after which naive cells were positively selected on CD45RA and the negative fraction became the memory subset. Blood was collected by leukapheresis, and PBMCs were isolated by Ficoll-Histopaque density gradient centrifugation and then cryopreserved in liquid nitrogen vapor phase. Purity and quantity of every magnetically sorted T cell population were checked by analytical flow cytometry. Each sorted fraction had its genomic DNA isolated and then quantified by UV absorbance on a Nanodrop 2000c. The full study reports these points: Incomplete sequencing was indicated by rarefaction of sorted-subset datasets, despite the large sequencing depth. Approximately 5% of naive CD4, 3.5% of naive CD8, 2.3% of memory CD4, and 0.35% to 0.5% of memory CD8 clonotypes were shared across four donors. Pairwise subsampling indicated that sequencing depth was expected to affect the degree of clonotype sharing among donors. The small number of donors limited the genetic and exposure-history diversity represented. Sampling was restricted to blood, and TCR repertoires in tissue are likely to differ from TCR repertoires in blood. Clonotypes shared by all four sorted-subset donors showed higher generation probabilities than non-shared clonotypes. Estimated clonotype richness was generally larger for naive than for memory subsets.

CDR1 and CDR2 are read off the germline V gene as KGHSH and LQKENI. The CDR3 measures 15 amino acids from cysteine to phenylalanine. Here the CDR3 DNA is all that survives: 45 bases in frame from base 1. The V and J ends are trimmed by 3 bases and 0 bases, leaving 9 bases between them. Using the deep immunoSEQ assay, multiplex PCR amplified TCR CDR3 regions from genomic DNA. Extracted genomic DNA from each cell subset was spread evenly across all wells of several immunoSEQ 96-well plates, with each plate serving as a replicate. Each replicate PCR for sorted subsets received 200 ng genomic DNA, equal to roughly 30,000 T cell genomes. Purified libraries were quantified with a Qubit 3.0 fluorometer, sized on a Bioanalyzer 2100, and re-quantified with the KAPA Library Quantification kit. A separate single-read 150-cycle Illumina NextSeq 550 flow cell was used to sequence each immunoSEQ 96-well plate. On the study's bioinformatics: The immunoSEQ output contained only junctional sequences without quality scores, so filtering could not match that applied to full-length reads. Sequences were annotated with PyIR, a Python wrapper for IgBLAST v1.9, and V/J genes and CDR3 were assigned using IMGT germline references. Reads were filtered out if the reads had weak V/J assignments (E-value above 1e-6), no CDR3, stop codons, out-of-frame junctions, or ambiguous translated residues. V3J clonotypes were defined as sequences sharing the same inferred V gene, J gene, and CDR3 amino acid sequence. To compute the percentage overlap between repertoires, the number of shared unique clonotypes was divided by the size of the smaller repertoire. Three approaches were used to assess repertoire richness: RTK rarefaction, the Chao1 estimator, and Recon v2.1 estimates of unobserved clonotypes. For all TCRbeta clonotypes obtained by the gDNA method from a few donors, generation probabilities were computed with OLGA. Imported from immuneACCESS, the table was reduced by TCRdb to in-frame sequences with V and J called. These copies leave out some clones; in studies compared against another copy, an unresolved V gene accounts for under half, and the cause of the remainder is not known. The D gene and trimming were derived from the DNA, and the V and J assignments and clone size from that table. This sample has about 520,000 clones in its table, and 95% to 96% of those were observed once. The top ten constitute about 0.064% of the sample.

This TCR was recovered from a woman in her twenties or thirties in good health. The rearrangement joined TRBV18 to TRBJ1-5; there is no confident call for the D gene. The sample comprised naive CD4+ T cells sorted from blood. In the paper's terms, the cell subset or site label means: CD45RA+ positively selected. For the CDR3, the sequence is CASSPLGSSNQPQHF. The DNA sequence is TGTGCCAGCTCACCTTTAGGCAGTAGCAATCAGCCCCAGCATTTT.